A single sample is the source of the 32 T cell receptor beta chains below, sequenced in a study of blood T cell repertoires in COVID-19. Generated by immunoSEQ multiplex PCR, the TCRdb table keeps only in-frame clones and is missing some. The profile shows approximately 300,000 clones, roughly 90% of them singletons. What was sequenced was peripheral blood. These receptors originate from a woman aged 50 to 60 with active or convalescent COVID-19.

The chain joins TRBV9 to TRBJ2-1; 10 bases match TRBD2. This CDR3 spans 15 amino acids. CDR1 and CDR2 from the germline V gene are SGDLS and YYNGEE. Trimming at V came to 5 bases and at J to 12 bases, leaving 14 bases not matched to a gene. The CDR3 region has the DNA TGTGCCAGCAGTGAGCTAGCGGGAGTGGGTCAGGTGCAGTTCTTC. It encodes CASSELAGVGQVQFF.

The chain links TRBV18 to TRBJ2-2; a possible D gene is TRBD2 (5 bases). The CDR3 covers 15 residues. CDR1 is KGHSH, CDR2 LQKENI, per germline. The V gene lost 3 bases and the J gene lost 3 bases, with 11 bases spanning the gap. CDR3 DNA sequence: TGTGCCAGCTCACCGGCACTAGTTGACACCGGGGAGCTGTTTTTT. This encodes CASSPALVDTGELFF. Supplemented by reference TRBV18 and TRBJ2-2, the full variable domain reads NAGVMQNPRHLVRRRGQEARLRCSPMKGHSHVYWYRQLPEEGLKFMVYLQKENIIDESGMPKERFSAEFPKEGPSILRIQQVVRGDSAAYFCASSPALVDTGELFFGEGSRLTVL.

This chain's CDR3 is CASSAGDGGQGDSNYGYTF. CDR3 DNA: TGTGCCAGCAGCGCAGGGGATGGGGGACAGGGCGACTCTAACTATGGCTACACCTTC. The V and J genes are TRBV13 and TRBJ1-2, with 9 nucleotides matching TRBD1. The ends lost 5 bases at V and 0 bases at J; junction bases unmatched: 16. Looked up from germline, CDR1 is PRHDT and CDR2 is FYEKMQ (reference sequence). This CDR3 is built from 19 residues.

This clone has only a few counts. The J gene is TRBJ2-1, the V gene TRBV12-3 or TRBV12-4, with 7 bases identical to TRBD1. The CDR3 loop spans 12 amino acids. J was trimmed by 12 bases and V by 5 bases; bases with no gene match: 7. CDR3 nucleotides: TGTGCCAGCAGTAAGAGACAGGGTGGGCAGTTCTTC. It specifies CASSKRQGGQFF.

The chain couples TRBV4-3 to TRBJ1-1, with D possibly being TRBD1 (6 bases). Germline V gene data show CDR1 as LGHNA and CDR2 as YSLEER. The length of the CDR3 is 15 residues. The ends were cut back, 0 bases at V and 1 base at J, with 9 bases in the middle. The CDR3, as DNA: TGCGCCAGCAGCCAAGATCCGGGACAGAACACTGAAGCTTTCTTT. Protein product: CASSQDPGQNTEAFF.

This clone was observed once. This chain joins TRBV29-1 and TRBJ1-3; TRBD1 agrees at 11 bases. The CDR3 is 13 amino acids. Germline V gene sequence: CDR1 SQVTM, CDR2 ANQGSEA. Trimming at V came to 6 bases and at J to 5 bases, leaving 3 bases not matched to a gene. CDR3 loop: CSVRTGGRNTIYF. The DNA for the CDR3 is TGCAGCGTACGGACAGGGGGCAGAAACACCATATATTTT.

In this sample, this clone turned up once. This chain joins TRBV27 and TRBJ1-6, with D maybe TRBD1 (5 bases). CDR1 and CDR2 from the germline V gene are MNHEY and SMNVEV (reference sequence). The V end was cut by 0 bases, the J end by 3 bases, with 12 bases between. There are 17 residues in the CDR3. This CDR3 reads CASSLSAGPNYNSPLHF. CDR3 nucleotide sequence: TGTGCCAGCAGTTTATCAGCGGGGCCCAACTATAATTCACCCCTCCACTTT.

The CDR3, as DNA: TGTGCCAGTAGTAAAGTAATGGAGAGCCTTAAGGAGACCCAGTACTTC. This sequence encodes CASSKVMESLKETQYF. This chain links TRBV19 with TRBJ2-5; D is undetermined. Trimming pared 4 bases from V and 5 bases from J, leaving 20 bases between. This CDR3 contains 16 residues. Germline lookup yields CDR1 LNHDA and CDR2 SQIVND (reference sequence).

DNA for the CDR3: TGTGCCAGCAGCTTAGCCACCCCAGGCCGCACAGATACGCAGTATTTT. Its translation: CASSLATPGRTDTQYF. The J gene is TRBJ2-3, the V gene TRBV7-6; D not resolved. The V and J ends lost 0 bases and 1 base respectively, with 11 bases between them. CDR1 is SGHVS and CDR2 is FNYEAQ in the germline V gene. The CDR3 is 16 amino acids.

The V call is TRBV7-9, the J call TRBJ1-2; weak D call: TRBD1 (6 bases). Trimming removed 3 bases from V and 3 bases from J, with 14 bases in between. Germline V gene data show CDR1 as SEHNR and CDR2 as FQNEAQ (reference sequence). CDR3 length: 15 amino acids. CDR3 region: CASSLKPWTDYGYTF. The DNA for the CDR3 is TGTGCCAGCAGCTTGAAACCTTGGACAGACTATGGCTACACCTTC.

Remarks on this clone: A clone one base away is much larger, so this may be a read error. The chain links TRBV11-2 to TRBJ2-2; no reliable D call. Trimming left V 2 bases short and J 6 bases short, with 4 bases between. The germline CDR1 and CDR2 sequences are SGHAT and FQNNGV. The CDR3 loop spans 12 amino acids. CDR3 in amino acids: CASSLLSGELFF. The CDR3 DNA reads as TGTGCCAGCAGCTTACTCTCCGGGGAGCTGTTTTTT.

The chain uses TRBV27 and TRBJ2-6, with 7 bases fitting TRBD1. The CDR3 length is 17 residues. Germline V gives CDR1 MNHEY, CDR2 SMNVEV (reference sequence). The trim removed 6 bases at V and 0 bases at J, leaving 8 bases unmatched. CDR3 nucleotide sequence: TGTGCCAGCAGCCCGGACAGGCCCCTCTCTGGGGCCAACGTCCTGACTTTC. Translating gives CASSPDRPLSGANVLTF.

This chain connects TRBV9 to TRBJ2-2; no firm D call. V was shortened by 0 bases and J by 6 bases, with 15 bases between the two germline ends. The CDR3 totals 16 residues. Germline V gene sequence: CDR1 SGDLS, CDR2 YYNGEE. CDR3 amino acids: CASSVDSGTIAGELFF. DNA of the CDR3: TGTGCCAGCAGCGTAGATTCAGGAACGATTGCCGGGGAGCTGTTTTTT.

The rearrangement links TRBV6-5 to TRBJ1-1, with a tentative D call TRBD1 (5 bases). The germline V and J ends were trimmed by 2 bases and 1 base, with 11 bases remaining between them. The CDR3 consists of 15 residues. CDR1 MNHEY and CDR2 SVGAGI come from the germline V gene. The CDR3 protein is CASSYVDSRNTEAFF. CDR3 in DNA: TGTGCCAGCAGTTACGTTGACAGCCGGAACACTGAAGCTTTCTTT.

V is TRBV6-2 or TRBV6-3 and J is TRBJ1-2, with D possibly being TRBD1 (5 bases). The CDR3 runs to 17 residues. Germline V lookup: CDR1 MNHEY, CDR2 SVGEGT. V dropped 2 bases and J dropped 2 bases, with 18 bases sitting between them. Here the CDR3 reads CASSYPQDPSSNYGYTF. In DNA, the CDR3 is TGTGCCAGCAGTTACCCACAGGACCCCTCTTCCAACTATGGCTACACCTTC.

This clone appeared a single time. The rearrangement uses TRBV19 and TRBJ1-6, with 7 bases matching TRBD1. In germline, CDR1 is LNHDA, CDR2 SQIVND (reference sequence). Trimming at V came to 1 base and at J to 12 bases, leaving 3 bases not matched to a gene. This CDR3 is built from 13 residues. The CDR3 nucleotides read TGTGCCAGTAGTATAGGGACAGGCAAACCCCTCCACTTT. It encodes CASSIGTGKPLHF.

In DNA, the CDR3 is TGTGCCAGCAGGGGAGGGGGTTCTGGAAACACCATATATTTT. This codes for CASRGGGSGNTIYF. This sequence joins TRBV7-8 and TRBJ1-3; D perhaps matches TRBD1 (6 bases). The CDR3 contains 14 residues. Germline loops: CDR1 SGHVS, CDR2 FQNEAQ. The V end was cut by 6 bases, the J end by 1 base, with 10 bases between.

The chain combines TRBV24-1 with TRBJ2-1; no clear D. With 1 base removed from V and 8 bases from J, the gap between germline ends came to 5 bases. Germline loops: CDR1 KGHDR, CDR2 SFDVKD. This CDR3 spans 12 amino acids. CDR3 coding DNA: TGTGCCACCAGTGATTTCGGAGATGAGCAGTTCTTC. Its protein product is CATSDFGDEQFF.

The chain recombines TRBV14 with TRBJ1-2, with 8 bases lining up with TRBD1. Trimming removed 1 base from V and 4 bases from J; junction bases left unmatched: 5. This CDR3 is 15 amino acids long. Germline V gives CDR1 SGHDN, CDR2 FVKESK. For the CDR3, the DNA is TGTGCCAGCAGCCAAGCCGGGACAGGTACCTATGGCTACACCTTC. Translated: CASSQAGTGTYGYTF. Drawing the rest from reference TRBV14 and TRBJ1-2, the complete variable domain is EAGVTQFPSHSVIEKGQTVTLRCDPISGHDNLYWYRRVMGKEIKFLLHFVKESKQDESGMPNNRFLAERTGGTYSTLKVQPAELEDSGVYFCASSQAGTGTYGYTFGSGTRLTVV.

This chain connects TRBV19 to TRBJ2-2; D possibly corresponds to TRBD2 (5 bases). Per germline, CDR1 LNHDA and CDR2 SQIVND (reference sequence). V lost 0 bases, J lost 3 bases, and 8 bases lay in between. The CDR3 is 15 amino acids. The CDR3 sequence is CASSIESGHTGELFF. In DNA form, the CDR3 reads TGTGCCAGTAGTATAGAAAGCGGTCACACCGGGGAGCTGTTTTTT. The entire variable domain, with the rest obtained from reference TRBV19 and TRBJ2-2, is as follows: DGGITQSPKYLFRKEGQNVTLSCEQNLNHDAMYWYRQDPGQGLRLIYYSQIVNDFQKGDIAEGYSVSREKKESFPLTVTSAQKNPTAFYLCASSIESGHTGELFFGEGSRLTVL.

In its sample, this clone was seen once. V is TRBV28 and J is TRBJ2-7; D may be TRBD1 (6 bases). This CDR3 has 17 amino acids. Deletions cut 5 bases from V and 0 bases from J, with 20 bases between. CDR1 is MDHEN and CDR2 is SYDVKM in the germline V gene. CDR3 amino acids: CASSTMGDNTLSYEQYF. The CDR3 bases are TGTGCCAGCAGTACCATGGGGGACAATACCCTCTCCTACGAGCAGTACTTC.

The chain uses TRBV25-1 and TRBJ1-4; a possible D gene is TRBD1 (6 bases). This CDR3 is 13 amino acids long. V was clipped by 1 base and J by 11 bases, with 11 bases between them. CDR1 is MGHDK and CDR2 is SYGVNS in the germline V gene. The CDR3 sequence: CASSELNRVKLFF. DNA of the CDR3: TGTGCCAGCAGTGAATTAAACAGGGTTAAACTGTTTTTT.

This clone showed up just a few times. CDR3 amino acids: CASSPGAGGATEAFF. The CDR3, as DNA: TGCGCCAGCAGCCCCGGGGCGGGGGGAGCCACTGAAGCTTTCTTT. V and J are TRBV5-1 and TRBJ1-1, with D perhaps TRBD1 (5 bases). Looked up from germline, CDR1 is SGHRS and CDR2 is YFSETQ. The CDR3 is 15 residues long. V lost 4 bases and J lost 4, with 17 bases in between.

The genes are TRBV19 and TRBJ2-2; D not certain. Deletions cut 6 bases from V and 2 bases from J, with 10 bases between. The CDR3 contains 14 residues. CDR1 and CDR2 from the germline V gene are LNHDA and SQIVND (reference sequence). The CDR3 region is CASRLTPNTGELFF. The DNA for the CDR3 is TGTGCCAGTAGGCTGACACCTAACACCGGGGAGCTGTTTTTT.

The rearrangement links TRBV7-9 to TRBJ1-2, with TRBD1 identical over 10 bases. CDR3 length: 17 amino acids. Per the germline V gene, CDR1 is SEHNR and CDR2 is FQNEAQ (reference sequence). J was trimmed by 8 bases and V by 3 bases; bases with no gene match: 15. This chain's CDR3 is CASSFLTGGTLSLGYTF. CDR3 DNA sequence: TGTGCCAGCAGCTTTCTGACAGGGGGCACGTTGTCTTTGGGCTACACCTTC. Together with reference TRBV7-9 and TRBJ1-2, the CDR3 gives the full variable domain: DTGVSQNPRHKITKRGQNVTFRCDPISEHNRLYWYRQTLGQGPEFLTYFQNEAQLEKSRLLSDRFSAERPKGSFSTLEIQRTEQGDSAMYLCASSFLTGGTLSLGYTFGSGTRLTVV.

This chain joins TRBV7-9 and TRBJ2-3; the match to TRBD2 covers 10 bases. The CDR3 sequence is 16 residues long. Trimming took 4 bases from V and 8 from J; bases not matched to a gene: 12. Germline V gives CDR1 SEHNR, CDR2 FQNEAQ (reference sequence). The CDR3 reads CASSSGSGGAEVTQYF. For the CDR3, the DNA is TGTGCCAGCAGCTCCGGAAGCGGGGGGGCGGAGGTTACGCAGTATTTT.

V gene TRBV18 combines with J gene TRBJ1-2, with TRBD1 matching over 7 bases. Germline CDR1 is KGHSH and CDR2 is LQKENI. Trimming took 2 bases from V and 3 from J; bases not matched to a gene: 3. CDR3 length: 14 residues. CDR3 amino acids: CASSPTRGDYGYTF. In DNA form, the CDR3 reads TGTGCCAGCTCACCAACCAGGGGGGACTATGGCTACACCTTC.

The V call is TRBV6-5, the J call TRBJ1-2, with D unclear. V was clipped by 2 bases and J by 3 bases, with 10 bases between them. The germline V gene encodes CDR1 MNHEY and CDR2 SVGAGI. This CDR3 is 14 amino acids long. The CDR3 coding sequence is TGTGCCAGCAGTTACACCGAGGATGACTATGGCTACACCTTC. Residues: CASSYTEDDYGYTF.

This sequence joins TRBV7-2 and TRBJ2-7; 10 bases match TRBD1. The CDR3 is 14 residues long. The V and J ends lost 6 bases and 2 bases, in that order; junction bases with no gene match: 4. CDR1 is SGHTA, CDR2 FQGNSA, per germline. This CDR3 is CASRPTGGAYEQYF. The DNA of the CDR3 is TGTGCCAGCAGACCGACAGGGGGCGCCTACGAGCAGTACTTC.

The table lists this clone with a few counts. The chain uses TRBV4-2 and TRBJ1-2; possibly TRBD1 for D (6 bases). Trimming removed 0 bases at V and 8 bases at J, with 13 bases between. Per germline, CDR1 LGHNA and CDR2 YNFKEQ. CDR3 length: 14 amino acids. In DNA form, the CDR3 reads TGTGCCAGCAGCCAAGATGTGGACAGTCGGGGCTACACCTTC. It yields the protein CASSQDVDSRGYTF.

The CDR3, as DNA: TGTGCCAGCAGCGTAGGAGCGGGGGGCGCGGGCACTGAAGCTTTCTTT. As protein: CASSVGAGGAGTEAFF. The chain links TRBV9 to TRBJ1-1, with D tentatively TRBD1 (6 bases). V dropped 0 bases and J dropped 4 bases, with 16 bases sitting between them. There are 16 residues in the CDR3. From germline, CDR1 is SGDLS and CDR2 YYNGEE.

CDR3 residues: CASSQGTSGGSYNEQFF. The CDR3 nucleotides are TGCGCCAGCAGCCAAGGTACTAGCGGAGGCTCCTACAATGAGCAGTTCTTC. J is TRBJ2-1 and V is TRBV4-1; 8 bases map to TRBD2. The V gene's germline CDR1 is MGHRA and CDR2 YSYEKL. The CDR3 totals 17 residues. The V and J ends lost 1 base and 0 bases, in that order; junction bases with no gene match: 5.